This T cell receptor beta chain stems from a study of cytomegalovirus exposure and HLA in healthy donors listed by TCRdb under 2017. About the investigation overall: An earlier analysis of 587 of the donors reported over 250 Gb of sequence data and around 110 million unique TCR beta sequences obtained from 180 million or so T cells. An earlier analysis of around 540 of the donors applied high-throughput TCR beta sequencing to assess whether each TCR beta V gene segment acted as functional or pseudogenic. Using immunosequencing, the study profiled T cell repertoires from fewer than 700 subjects and related those repertoires to cytomegalovirus serostatus. To study patterns of TCR occurrence, a later analysis re-analyzed previously published TCR beta repertoires from 700 or so donors and added high-resolution HLA genotyping. An early release covering some 640 HLA-typed donors comprised about 290 gigabases of sequencing data and roughly 86 million unique TCR sequences. A later genetic analysis used genome-wide SNP genotypes for about 65% of the 666 donors, treating that subset as a discovery cohort. All discovery cohort repertoires had been generated using a single sequencing platform. The study aimed to test whether signatures of past pathogen exposure could be identified by cataloging public T cell receptors. Among some 410 genotyped donors of the cohort, an average of approximately 240,000 unique TCR beta nucleotide sequences were sequenced per donor, approximately 20% of them non-productive. Alongside the repertoire data, information on donor age, sex, ethnicity and CMV serostatus was compiled. Along with the roughly 700-subject first cohort, a separate validation cohort of about 110 different subjects was used. Several DR-DQ haplotypes were handled as single units for association and clustering because linkage in the cohort was strong. Rather than drawing on any new phenotypic data, the later analysis identified candidate immune exposures from TCR beta sequences and the way those sequences occurred across donors. The study combined high-throughput TCR immunosequencing, statistical association of individual TCRs with disease status, and machine learning to predict cytomegalovirus infection status. Typing coverage differed by locus: A, B, C, DRB1 and DQB1 were typed in roughly 629-640 donors, DQA1 in 522, DPA1 in approximately 600, and DPB1 in around 490. Both class I and class II loci were covered by HLA typing, at four-digit resolution. Of the roughly 420 genotyped donors, less than 85% were placed in the genetic ancestry cluster associated with self-reported Caucasian donors.

This clone was seen only a few times. No cognate antigen has been identified for it. Base qualities are not at hand, and no much larger clone is one base apart. Broader findings and caveats from the paper: While some public TCRs were present in many individuals, most TCR sequences turned up only very rarely across donors. The only immune exposure information available for the cohort was CMV serostatus. In a later analysis, HLA-associated TCR beta chains showed more clonal expansion and lower generation probabilities than non-associated chains that were equally common. Correlated functional status among segregating V segments might be attributable to linkage disequilibrium, but an unknown experimental factor could not be ruled out. In the study, 150 to 200 TCR beta chains were listed as associated with cytomegalovirus. Sequencing depth was assumed to be roughly uniform across donors in the presence/absence analyses, though that assumption may not hold. According to the authors, the approach could potentially be generalized to other disease states and immunological phenotypes. V-gene and J-gene trimming of TCR beta chains was associated with a missense DCLRE1C variant in a later genetic analysis, and the association was replicated in an independent cohort. Specific HLA alleles were associated with over 15,000 TCR beta sequences at a false discovery rate of 0.05 in a later analysis. According to a later analysis, parvovirus B19, influenza, CMV and Epstein-Barr virus appeared linked to several top co-occurrence clusters. Only TCR beta chains were sequenced in this cohort, and the absence of alpha or paired-chain data limited detectable features. In both the original and validation cohorts, the classifier was reported to diagnose cytomegalovirus status with high specificity and sensitivity. Strong co-occurrence of HLA alleles, especially DR and DQ, made assigning TCR associations to individual alleles difficult. In an earlier analysis of approximately 600 of the donors, most TCR beta V segments were observed in productive rearrangements about 87% or about 30% of the time, broadly matching IMGT annotations. Seventeen rarely observed V segments, including chromosome 9 orphons, were excluded from the earlier analysis of 550 to 700 of the donors because counts were too low. A later analysis found that most CMV-associated TCR beta chains appeared HLA-restricted, with HLA associations seemingly driven largely by CMV exposure. According to a later genetic analysis, donors in an Asian-associated ancestry cluster had fewer N-insertions in productive TCRs than the roughly 660-donor mean. A cluster of highly shared sequence variants was judged likely to represent a technical artifact of the sequencing pipeline. A few of the identified cytomegalovirus-associated TCR beta chains were confirmed in vitro to be specific for cytomegalovirus antigens. In a later analysis, the rate of TCR association differed among HLA loci, with DRB1 alleles having the most associated TCRs and HLA-C alleles having the fewest. A further reported finding was that TCR beta sequences accurately predicted the HLA-A and HLA-B alleles for most subjects in the first cohort. Some IMGT-functional V segments, including TRBV6-2 and TRBV6-3, could not be told apart with the 87-base-pair reads, so those segments were excluded. Because HLA typing was missing for some donors at each locus, association tests included only the typed subset.

CDR1 and CDR2, per the germline V gene (reference sequence), are SGHNT and YYREEE. Reading from cysteine to phenylalanine, the CDR3 counts 15 amino acids. The only DNA kept is the CDR3, 45 bases in frame from the first base. V lost 0 bases and J lost 3 bases, and the count of bases not matched to a germline gene is 4. Libraries were built with the immunoSEQ multiplex PCR assay. For the multiplex PCR, a mixture combining 60 forward primers for TCR Vbeta segments and 13 reverse primers for TCR Jbeta segments was used. The CDR3 region of rearranged TCR beta genes was amplified from genomic DNA with a multiplex PCR assay. Amplified TCR beta libraries were sequenced as 87-base-pair reads on the Illumina HiSeq System. As for the authors' bioinformatics: In a later analysis, roughly 80 million unique TCR beta chains were counted across the approximately 620 repertoires, and roughly 11 million of these chains were shared by at least two donors. To remove PCR and sequencing errors, raw reads were error-corrected and collapsed into unique sequences using a nearest-neighbor algorithm that merged closely related sequences. Alignment of CDR3 sequences to IMGT reference sequences was used to assign V, D and J gene segments. Each retained sequence needed at least a six-nucleotide match to both a V gene segment and a J gene segment. A rearrangement was called productive if the CDR3 had no stop codons and remained in frame with V and J, and every other rearrangement was called non-productive. Following IMGT convention, CDR3 was defined as the stretch from the second conserved V-encoded cysteine to the conserved J-encoded phenylalanine. In an earlier analysis of approximately 500 of the donors, sequences lacking an unambiguous match to a single V gene segment were excluded. In an earlier analysis of several hundred of the donors, V segments were called functional above 56.7% productive rearrangements and were called segregating when the between-donor standard deviation exceeded 5%. A statistical classification framework was built to diagnose cytomegalovirus status from the catalog of TCR beta chain sequences. A later analysis assigned V and J genes by comparing TCR nucleotide sequences with IMGT/GENE-DB human TR gene sequences. A later analysis assigned CDR3 sequences and most-parsimonious VDJ recombination scenarios with the TCRdist pipeline. In a later analysis, each TCR beta chain was defined by its CDR3 amino acid sequence together with its V-gene family, and reads lacking a unique V-gene family were excluded. To address suspected cross-contamination and a sequencing artifact, a later analysis removed over 500 highly shared, low-generation-probability nucleotide sequences. A later analysis calculated a clonal expansion index for each public chain from normalized within-repertoire ranks of inferred template counts. A later analysis computed generation probabilities with a VDJ recombination model fitted to out-of-frame rearrangements, and checked the results against IGoR. Hypergeometric tests were used in a later analysis to score TCR-TCR, TCR-HLA and TCR-CMV co-occurrence, with a repertoire-size bias correction applied to the TCR pairs. To estimate false discovery rates, a later analysis permuted the HLA or CMV assignments 20 times. In a later analysis, co-occurring TCRs were grouped with DBSCAN, and TCRdist sequence similarity was added when clustering was performed within HLA-allele-positive subsets. Repertoires with fewer than 30,000 or more than 120,000 public chains, plus five repertoires with anomalous nucleotide sharing, were excluded from co-occurrence clustering. The source is immuneACCESS, and TCRdb retained only in-frame sequences with V and J called. Part of the clones is not carried over; for the studies checked, unresolved V genes explain less than half of this, and the remainder is unexplained. D and trimming were read from the DNA, whereas the V and J calls and clone size are those reported in that table. This sample holds roughly 100,000 clones; approximately 16% were observed only once. The ten largest account for more than 0.65% of the sample.

The cohort comprised 670 or so healthy bone marrow donors. At the time of sampling, every cohort member was nominally healthy, though immune exposures that went unrecorded were likely present. The donor was CMV seronegative and belonged to the group of roughly 330 seronegative cohort members. Each donor provided a peripheral blood sample, and peripheral blood mononuclear cells were used for TCR beta sequencing. Genomic DNA was extracted from the blood cell samples with the Qiagen DNeasy Blood Extraction Kit. Recombination linked TRBV5-4 to TRBJ2-7, and TRBD2 aligns with 9 junction nucleotides. The source of this sequence is a female donor in good health and CMV-seronegative. Material for sequencing was PBMCs. The sequence in DNA is TGTGCCAGCAGCTTGGTGGCGGGAGGGTACTACGAGCAGTACTTC. Its protein reads: CASSLVAGGYYEQYF.